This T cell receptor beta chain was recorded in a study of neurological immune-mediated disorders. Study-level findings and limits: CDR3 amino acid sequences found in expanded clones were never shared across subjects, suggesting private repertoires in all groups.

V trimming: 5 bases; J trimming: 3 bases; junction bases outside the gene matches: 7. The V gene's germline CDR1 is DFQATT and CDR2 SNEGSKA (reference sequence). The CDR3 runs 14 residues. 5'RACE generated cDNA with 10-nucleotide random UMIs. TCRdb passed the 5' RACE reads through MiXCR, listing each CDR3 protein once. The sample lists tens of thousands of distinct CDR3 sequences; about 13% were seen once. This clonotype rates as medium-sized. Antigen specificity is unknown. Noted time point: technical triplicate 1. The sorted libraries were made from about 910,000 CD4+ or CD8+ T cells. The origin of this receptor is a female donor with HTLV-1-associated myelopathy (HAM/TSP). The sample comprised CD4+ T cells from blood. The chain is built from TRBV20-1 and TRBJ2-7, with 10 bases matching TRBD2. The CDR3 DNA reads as TGCAGTGCTGGCCCTACTAGCGGGGACTACGAGCAGTACTTC. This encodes CSAGPTSGDYEQYF.